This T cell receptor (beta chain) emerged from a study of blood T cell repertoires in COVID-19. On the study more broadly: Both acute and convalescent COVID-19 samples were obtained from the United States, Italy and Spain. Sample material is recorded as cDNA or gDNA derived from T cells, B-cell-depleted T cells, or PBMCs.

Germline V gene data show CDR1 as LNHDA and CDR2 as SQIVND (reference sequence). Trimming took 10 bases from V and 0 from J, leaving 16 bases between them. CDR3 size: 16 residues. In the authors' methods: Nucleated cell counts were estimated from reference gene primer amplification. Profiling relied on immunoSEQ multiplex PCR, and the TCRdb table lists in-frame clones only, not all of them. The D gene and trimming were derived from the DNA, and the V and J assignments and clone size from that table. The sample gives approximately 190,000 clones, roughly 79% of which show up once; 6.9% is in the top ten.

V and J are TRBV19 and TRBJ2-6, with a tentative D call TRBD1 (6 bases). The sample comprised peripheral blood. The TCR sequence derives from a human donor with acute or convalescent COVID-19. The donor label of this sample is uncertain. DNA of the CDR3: TGTGCCACCCGGGACATTGACTCCTCTGGGGCCAACGTCCTGACTTTC. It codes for CATRDIDSSGANVLTF.